These T cell receptor beta chains were read from a single sample in a study of CD8 T cells in ankylosing spondylitis. TCRdb passed the 5' RACE reads through MiXCR, listing each CDR3 protein once. The table shows some 840,000 distinct CDR3 sequences, with 12% occurring only once. The sample taken for sequencing was blood, either unsorted or a sorted T cell fraction (not recorded which). These receptors originate from a male donor with ankylosing spondylitis. Each CDR3 is given with its conserved first and last residue. Each record gives: V gene, J gene, clone size, D gene, CDR3 protein, CDR3 DNA. A D gene is named only where the DNA matches it firmly. Clone sizes are given selectively: once, few, many, or a class where the clone is expanded.

V: TRBV20-1; J: TRBJ2-1; size: .; D: TRBD2; CDR3: CSVAGVYNEQFF; DNA: TGCAGTGTAGCGGGGGTCTACAATGAGCAGTTCTTC
V: TRBV20-1; J: TRBJ1-1; size: .; D: .; CDR3: CSAQRALLNTEAFF; DNA: TGCAGTGCTCAAAGGGCGCTCTTGAACACTGAAGCTTTCTTT
V: TRBV4-3; J: TRBJ2-1; size: few; D: TRBD2; CDR3: CASSLLSGAEEQFF; DNA: TGCGCCAGCAGCCTACTCAGCGGGGCCGAGGAGCAGTTCTTC
V: TRBV28; J: TRBJ2-2; size: .; D: .; CDR3: CASRVRTGELFF; DNA: TGTGCCAGCAGGGTTAGGACAGGGGAGCTGTTTTTT
V: TRBV20-1; J: TRBJ1-1; size: many; D: TRBD1; CDR3: CSAPVRGQANTEAFF; DNA: TGCAGTGCTCCCGTCCGGGGACAGGCGAACACTGAAGCTTTCTTT
V: TRBV5-1; J: TRBJ2-7; size: many; D: .; CDR3: CASSRLGGYEQYF; DNA: TGCGCCAGCTCTCGACTAGGGGGGTACGAGCAGTACTTC
V: TRBV20-1; J: TRBJ2-7; size: few; D: .; CDR3: CSASKTGVTYEQYF; DNA: TGCAGTGCTAGTAAGACAGGAGTTACCTACGAGCAGTACTTC
V: TRBV19; J: TRBJ2-1; size: .; D: TRBD2; CDR3: CASKSGLAGEDEQFF; DNA: TGTGCCAGTAAAAGCGGACTAGCGGGAGAGGATGAGCAGTTCTTC
V: TRBV20-1; J: TRBJ1-6; size: .; D: .; CDR3: CSAPTQNGAYSPLHF; DNA: TGCAGTGCTCCTACACAAAACGGGGCCTATTCACCCCTCCACTTT
V: TRBV5-1; J: TRBJ2-6; size: few; D: .; CDR3: CASTPGGTGANVLTF; DNA: TGCGCCAGCACCCCAGGTGGTACAGGGGCCAACGTCCTGACTTTC
V: TRBV11-1; J: TRBJ1-1; size: .; D: .; CDR3: CASSRLQGGNTEAFF; DNA: TGTGCCAGCAGCCGTTTACAGGGAGGCAACACTGAAGCTTTCTTT
V: TRBV6-1; J: TRBJ1-1; size: few; D: .; CDR3: CASSQDMRRSWSRNTEAFF; DNA: TGTGCCAGCAGCCAAGACATGCGACGCAGCTGGTCACGTAACACTGAAGCTTTCTTT
V: TRBV5-6; J: TRBJ2-7; size: many; D: TRBD1; CDR3: CASSLAGTGPREQYF; DNA: TGTGCCAGCAGCTTGGCCGGGACAGGGCCACGCGAGCAGTACTTC
V: TRBV10-3; J: TRBJ1-1; size: few; D: TRBD1; CDR3: CAISEADRGNTEAFF; DNA: TGTGCCATCAGTGAGGCAGACAGGGGGAACACTGAAGCTTTCTTT
V: TRBV13; J: TRBJ1-2; size: few; D: .; CDR3: CASSLGPGAGYTF; DNA: TGTGCCAGCAGCTTAGGTCCAGGTGCCGGCTACACCTTC
V: TRBV20-1; J: TRBJ2-1; size: .; D: .; CDR3: CSAPTGGSTHRF; DNA: TGCAGTGCGCCCACCGGAGGATCCACCCATAGGTTC
V: TRBV5-1; J: TRBJ1-2; size: few; D: .; CDR3: CASSWHGTYGAYGYTF; DNA: TGCGCCAGCAGTTGGCACGGGACCTACGGGGCCTATGGCTACACCTTC
V: TRBV20-1; J: TRBJ2-2; size: few; D: .; CDR3: CSALDSPLNTGELFF; DNA: TGCAGTGCTTTAGACAGTCCCCTAAACACCGGGGAGCTGTTTTTT
V: TRBV28; J: TRBJ2-1; size: few; D: TRBD1; CDR3: CASSLSPGQGNNEQFF; DNA: TGTGCCAGCAGTTTATCCCCGGGACAGGGTAACAATGAGCAGTTCTTC
V: TRBV28; J: TRBJ2-1; size: .; D: TRBD1; CDR3: CASSDYRGRGNEQFF; DNA: TGTGCCAGCAGTGACTACAGGGGGCGCGGGAATGAGCAGTTCTTC
V: TRBV7-6; J: TRBJ2-1; size: few; D: TRBD2; CDR3: CASSLMSGGSPLDEQFF; DNA: TGTGCCAGCAGCTTAATGAGCGGGGGGTCACCCCTCGATGAGCAGTTCTTC
V: TRBV29-1; J: TRBJ2-1; size: many; D: .; CDR3: CSVPTVASYNEQFF; DNA: TGCAGCGTTCCGACAGTCGCCTCCTACAATGAGCAGTTCTTC
V: TRBV7-9; J: TRBJ1-1; size: .; D: .; CDR3: CASSLVRHTEAFF; DNA: TGTGCCAGCAGCTTAGTTCGCCACACTGAAGCTTTCTTT
V: TRBV7-9; J: TRBJ2-7; size: few; D: TRBD1; CDR3: CASSLMQGDHEQYF; DNA: TGTGCCAGCAGCTTAATGCAGGGGGACCACGAGCAGTACTTC
V: TRBV10-3; J: TRBJ2-1; size: many; D: .; CDR3: CAISGYEVEQFF; DNA: TGTGCCATCAGTGGATATGAAGTTGAGCAGTTCTTC
V: TRBV5-1; J: TRBJ1-2; size: .; D: .; CDR3: CASSLAFRGDYGYTF; DNA: TGCGCCAGCAGCTTGGCCTTCAGGGGCGACTATGGCTACACCTTC
V: TRBV5-1; J: TRBJ2-3; size: .; D: TRBD2; CDR3: CASSLDLGLAGVDTQYF; DNA: TGCGCCAGCAGCCTCGACCTGGGACTAGCGGGAGTAGATACGCAGTATTTT
V: TRBV6-5; J: TRBJ1-5; size: many; D: .; CDR3: CASSYGGSNQPQHF; DNA: TGTGCCAGCAGTTACGGGGGGAGCAATCAGCCCCAGCATTTT
V: TRBV20-1; J: TRBJ1-2; size: few; D: TRBD1; CDR3: CSATPLQGGSYGYTF; DNA: TGCAGTGCTACACCGCTTCAGGGGGGATCATATGGCTACACCTTC
V: TRBV10-3; J: TRBJ2-3; size: .; D: .; CDR3: CAISESGTQVHTQYF; DNA: TGTGCCATCAGTGAGTCCGGGACCCAGGTACATACGCAGTATTTT
V: TRBV5-1; J: TRBJ2-1; size: .; D: TRBD2; CDR3: CASRGTSGDNEQFF; DNA: TGCGCCAGCAGAGGGACTAGCGGCGACAATGAGCAGTTCTTC
V: TRBV18; J: TRBJ1-1; size: .; D: .; CDR3: CASSLQEGDTEAFF; DNA: TGTGCCAGCTCTCTACAGGAAGGGGACACTGAAGCTTTCTTT
V: TRBV12-3/TRBV12-4; J: TRBJ1-1; size: many; D: .; CDR3: CASSAGSPNTEAFF; DNA: TGTGCCAGCAGTGCAGGGTCCCCGAACACTGAAGCTTTCTTT
V: TRBV6-1; J: TRBJ2-5; size: few; D: TRBD2; CDR3: CASSLSGGGYQETQYF; DNA: TGTGCCAGCAGTCTTAGCGGGGGAGGGTACCAAGAGACCCAGTACTTC
V: TRBV20-1; J: TRBJ1-6; size: .; D: .; CDR3: CSARDPLDRGRPLHF; DNA: TGCAGTGCTAGAGATCCGTTGGATCGGGGGCGACCCCTCCACTTT
V: TRBV20-1; J: TRBJ2-7; size: few; D: .; CDR3: CSARRPGPYEQYF; DNA: TGCAGTGCTAGAAGGCCCGGGCCCTACGAGCAGTACTTC
V: TRBV4-3; J: TRBJ1-4; size: .; D: .; CDR3: CASSQGGAEKLFF; DNA: TGCGCCAGCAGCCAAGGGGGGGCGGAAAAACTGTTTTTT
V: TRBV20-1; J: TRBJ1-1; size: few; D: TRBD1; CDR3: CSATQGAWNTEAFF; DNA: TGCAGTGCCACACAGGGGGCCTGGAACACTGAAGCTTTCTTT
V: TRBV7-9; J: TRBJ2-5; size: .; D: .; CDR3: CASSPRGSDQETQYF; DNA: TGTGCCAGCAGCCCAAGGGGGAGCGACCAAGAGACCCAGTACTTC
V: TRBV20-1; J: TRBJ2-1; size: many; D: .; CDR3: CSAETSPTDEQFF; DNA: TGCAGTGCCGAAACTAGCCCGACCGATGAGCAGTTCTTC
V: TRBV4-3; J: TRBJ2-2; size: .; D: .; CDR3: CASSQDLLSTGELFF; DNA: TGCGCCAGCAGCCAAGATTTGTTAAGCACCGGGGAGCTGTTTTTT
V: TRBV5-1; J: TRBJ2-3; size: .; D: TRBD1; CDR3: CASSIGTGATDTQYF; DNA: TGCGCCAGCAGCATAGGGACAGGAGCCACAGATACGCAGTATTTT
V: TRBV10-2; J: TRBJ2-5; size: many; D: TRBD2; CDR3: CASSEETGGLRYQETQYF; DNA: TGCGCCAGCAGTGAGGAAACGGGGGGATTAAGGTACCAAGAGACCCAGTACTTC
V: TRBV18; J: TRBJ2-1; size: few; D: .; CDR3: CASSPFNGGFYNEQFF; DNA: TGTGCCAGCTCACCTTTTAATGGGGGATTCTACAATGAGCAGTTCTTC
V: TRBV7-2; J: TRBJ1-1; size: few; D: .; CDR3: CASSSGQRAFF; DNA: TGTGCCAGCAGCTCGGGTCAGCGAGCTTTCTTT
V: TRBV5-6; J: TRBJ1-1; size: .; D: .; CDR3: CASTPVPEIKTEAFF; DNA: TGTGCCAGCACCCCCGTGCCCGAAATCAAAACTGAAGCTTTCTTT
V: TRBV7-8; J: TRBJ1-5; size: many; D: TRBD1; CDR3: CASSLRTGLDQPQHF; DNA: TGTGCCAGCAGCTTAAGGACAGGTTTGGATCAGCCCCAGCATTTT
V: TRBV12-3/TRBV12-4; J: TRBJ2-1; size: many; D: TRBD2; CDR3: CASSPSGTSGSHEQFF; DNA: TGTGCCAGCAGTCCCTCCGGGACTAGCGGGAGCCATGAGCAGTTCTTC
V: TRBV15; J: TRBJ2-1; size: .; D: .; CDR3: CATSRVGTQYNEQFF; DNA: TGTGCCACCAGCAGAGTGGGAACTCAGTACAATGAGCAGTTCTTC
V: TRBV20-1; J: TRBJ2-3; size: few; D: .; CDR3: CSAAGLARNTQYF; DNA: TGCAGTGCCGCGGGGCTAGCGAGAAATACGCAGTATTTT
V: TRBV20-1; J: TRBJ2-1; size: .; D: TRBD1; CDR3: CSTLDRGARNEQFF; DNA: TGCAGTACCCTAGACAGGGGGGCAAGGAATGAGCAGTTCTTC
V: TRBV7-2; J: TRBJ2-7; size: many; D: .; CDR3: CASSLGREYEQYF; DNA: TGTGCCAGCAGCTTAGGCAGGGAATACGAGCAGTACTTC
V: TRBV12-3/TRBV12-4; J: TRBJ1-4; size: .; D: .; CDR3: CASSVAVLNEKLFF; DNA: TGTGCCAGCAGTGTAGCCGTCCTTAATGAAAAACTGTTTTTT
V: TRBV20-1; J: TRBJ1-1; size: few; D: TRBD1; CDR3: CSARGTGASEAFF; DNA: TGCAGTGCTAGGGGGACAGGGGCGTCCGAAGCTTTCTTT
V: TRBV6-5; J: TRBJ1-4; size: .; D: TRBD1; CDR3: CASSSPGQANEKLFF; DNA: TGTGCCAGCAGTTCCCCGGGACAGGCTAATGAAAAACTGTTTTTT
V: TRBV2; J: TRBJ2-7; size: .; D: .; CDR3: CASIPSSGESYEQYF; DNA: TGTGCCAGCATTCCATCATCAGGGGAATCCTACGAGCAGTACTTC
V: TRBV19; J: TRBJ2-2; size: few; D: .; CDR3: CASSSARVGELFF; DNA: TGTGCCAGTAGTTCGGCCCGGGTCGGGGAGCTGTTTTTT
V: TRBV20-1; J: TRBJ1-2; size: many; D: .; CDR3: CSARVRGYGYTF; DNA: TGCAGTGCTAGGGTTCGGGGATATGGCTACACCTTC
V: TRBV28; J: TRBJ2-5; size: many; D: .; CDR3: CASSFVGDGGFTAQYF; DNA: TGTGCCAGCAGTTTCGTTGGGGACGGGGGATTCACGGCCCAGTACTTC